The sequence of this TCR beta chain was determined in a study of CD8+CD57+ T cells in acquired aplastic anemia. Study background: The mean DNA yield obtained from sorted CD4+ and CD8+ cells came to approximately 3.2 ug.

Genomic DNA templated the TCR beta VDJ and CDR3 profiling. TCRdb re-called the reads through MiXCR, storing one row per CDR3 protein. Of some 280,000 distinct CDR3 sequences listed, 50% to 70% are singletons. The table lists this clonotype with many counts. The CDR3 extends over 16 amino acids. The V gene's germline CDR1 is KGHDR and CDR2 SFDVKD. V dropped 4 bases and J dropped 1; count of bases not matched to a gene: 7. Source material: sorted CD4+, CD8+, or CD8+CD57+ T cells (not recorded which) from PBMCs. The chain couples TRBV24-1 to TRBJ2-3; TRBD1 matches 7 bases. The TCR originated in a human donor with severe aplastic anemia or a healthy control (not recorded which). The chain's CDR3 is CATSEIGTERTDTQYF. In DNA form, the CDR3 reads TGTGCCACCAGTGAGATCGGGACAGAACGCACAGATACGCAGTATTTT.